The source of this T cell receptor beta chain is a study of T cell responses to AZD1222 COVID-19 vaccine. Findings and limits, study-wide: Repertoires in all cases were sampled only once the peak T cell response had passed.

Germline lookup yields CDR1 SGHAT and CDR2 FQNNGV. Trimming shortened V by 2 bases and J by 2 bases, and 3 bases separated the two germline ends. There are 12 residues in the CDR3. Points on this clone: The antigen is unknown.

Measured with immunoSEQ multiplex PCR; TCRdb has only the in-frame clones, and not every one. The profile shows 80,000 or so clones, 80% to 90% of them singletons. This receptor was taken from an adult who received the AZD1222 COVID-19 vaccine. This sequence joins TRBV11-2 and TRBJ1-1; D is uncertain. This specimen consisted of peripheral blood, obtained 28 days after the second AZD1222 dose. Here the CDR3 reads CASSLSNTEAFF. CDR3 sequence (DNA): TGTGCCAGCAGCTTAAGCAACACTGAAGCTTTCTTT.